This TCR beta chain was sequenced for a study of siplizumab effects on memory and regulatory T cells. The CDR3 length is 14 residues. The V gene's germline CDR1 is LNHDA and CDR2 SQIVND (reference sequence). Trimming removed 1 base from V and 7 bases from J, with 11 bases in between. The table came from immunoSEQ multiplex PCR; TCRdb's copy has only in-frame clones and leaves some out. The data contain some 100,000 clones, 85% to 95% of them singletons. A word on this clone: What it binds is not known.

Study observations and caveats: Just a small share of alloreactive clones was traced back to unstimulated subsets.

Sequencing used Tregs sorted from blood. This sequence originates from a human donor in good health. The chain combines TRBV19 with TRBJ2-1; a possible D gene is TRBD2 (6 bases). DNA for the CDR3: TGTGCCAGTAGTATAGGACTAGTAACGAATGAGCAGTTCTTC. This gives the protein CASSIGLVTNEQFF.